Below are 12 T cell receptor beta chains sequenced from a single sample in a study of early T cells in non-severe SARS-CoV-2 infection. TCRdb recomputed calls from the 5' RACE reads with MiXCR, one row per CDR3 protein. The repertoire holds 25,000 to 35,000 distinct CDR3 sequences, with 5% to 6.5% as singletons. Sequencing used whole blood, obtained at baseline. Receptor source: an adult who was a healthcare worker with PCR-confirmed SARS-CoV-2 infection or an uninfected control (not recorded which).

At least ten counts were recorded for this clonotype. J is TRBJ2-3 and V is TRBV20-1, with 7 positions matching TRBD1. After removal of 6 bases from V and 4 bases from J, the junction contained 10 bases not matched to a gene. Per the germline V gene, CDR1 is DFQATT and CDR2 is SNEGSKA (reference sequence). This CDR3 spans 14 amino acids. The CDR3 loop is CSAPRGQGADTQYF. Here the CDR3 DNA reads TGCAGTGCCCCGAGGGGGCAGGGAGCAGATACGCAGTATTTT.

This clonotype was seen repeatedly, ten times or more. This rearrangement joins TRBV20-1 to TRBJ1-1; possible D gene TRBD1, 5 bases. V lost 0 bases to trimming and J lost 3 bases, with 11 bases between them. Germline CDR1 reads DFQATT; CDR2 reads SNEGSKA (reference sequence). The CDR3 runs to 14 residues. The CDR3 DNA follows: TGCAGTGCTAGAGAGAACAGGCTTTACACTGAAGCTTTCTTT. It specifies CSARENRLYTEAFF.

A note on this clonotype: This clone may be a read error of a much larger clone one base away. The chain carries TRBV7-2 and TRBJ2-7; a weak D match, TRBD2 (6 bases). Germline V CDR1 and CDR2: SGHTA, FQGNSA. The CDR3 totals 11 residues. The CDR3 protein is CVSSQEGGQYF. CDR3 coding DNA: TGTGTCAGCAGCCAGGAGGGAGGGCAGTACTTC.

Only a few counts were recorded for this clonotype. V gene TRBV12-3 or TRBV12-4 combines with J gene TRBJ1-3, with a weak D call TRBD1 (5 bases). The germline V and J ends were trimmed by 6 bases and 3 bases, with 12 bases remaining between them. This CDR3 region has 14 residues. The CDR3 sequence is CASRRAGGGNTIYF. The CDR3 region has the DNA TGTGCCAGCAGGAGGGCCGGGGGTGGAAACACCATATATTTT.

In this sample, this clonotype turned up many times. The CDR3 loop reads CASSLTSGGRDEQFF. The CDR3 nucleotides are TGCGCCAGCAGCTTAACTAGCGGGGGGAGGGATGAGCAGTTCTTC. This chain joins TRBV5-1 and TRBJ2-1, with 12 bases lining up with TRBD2. This CDR3 contains 15 residues. Trimming took 2 bases from V and 8 from J; bases not matched to a gene: 5. CDR1 SGHRS and CDR2 YFSETQ come from the germline V gene.

This clonotype occurred many times. The chain links TRBV20-1 to TRBJ2-1, with 12 bases aligning to TRBD2. Trimming removed 1 base from V and 4 bases from J; junction bases left unmatched: 8. CDR1 is DFQATT, CDR2 SNEGSKA, per germline (reference sequence). This CDR3 has 17 amino acids. The CDR3 DNA follows: TGCAGTGCTAGAGCCCCGGGACTAGCGGGCCAGTACAATGAGCAGTTCTTC. This translates into CSARAPGLAGQYNEQFF.

This chain links TRBV15 with TRBJ2-7; TRBD2 agrees at 9 bases. The CDR3 extends over 14 amino acids. Germline V gene lookup returns CDR1 LNHNV and CDR2 YYDKDF (reference sequence). J gave up 5 bases and V 7 bases, and 9 bases lay outside the gene matches. CDR3 coding DNA: TGTGCCACCACCCGGGGGATAGCGGGAGACGAGCAGTACTTC. This translates into CATTRGIAGDEQYF.

This clonotype was detected ten times or more. The V call is TRBV19, the J call TRBJ1-5; possibly TRBD1 for D (6 bases). Germline assignment: CDR1 LNHDA and CDR2 SQIVND (reference sequence). CDR3 length: 16 residues. V was cut by 5 bases and J by 4 bases, with 18 bases left in between. The CDR3 reads CASSAARTANNQPQHF. The CDR3, as DNA: TGTGCCAGTAGTGCCGCTCGGACAGCAAATAATCAGCCCCAGCATTTT.

The chain combines TRBV29-1 with TRBJ2-1; D is unclear. The germline CDR1 and CDR2 sequences are SQVTM and ANQGSEA. This CDR3 is built from 11 residues. Trimming pared 8 bases from V and 8 bases from J, leaving 13 bases between. CDR3 protein: CSHRTNDEQFF. DNA for the CDR3: TGCAGCCACCGAACCAATGATGAGCAGTTCTTC.

Remarks on this clonotype: A clone one base away is much larger, so this may be a read error. The V call is TRBV28, the J call TRBJ2-1, with D perhaps TRBD2 (5 bases). CDR3 length: 15 residues. Germline-derived CDR1 and CDR2 are MDHEN and SYDVKM. Trimming removed 5 bases from V and 10 bases from J, with 21 bases in between. The CDR3 DNA reads as TGTGCCAGCAGTCAGGCCCGCAGTGGGAGCGAAGAGCAGTTCTTC. The encoded protein is CASSQARSGSEEQFF.

The table lists this clonotype with a few counts. The chain employs TRBV4-1 and TRBJ2-3, with 12 bases fitting TRBD2. V was clipped by 3 bases and J by 4 bases; unmatched bases: 8. Per the germline V gene, CDR1 is MGHRA and CDR2 is YSYEKL. CDR3 length: 17 residues. CDR3 nucleotides: TGCGCCAGCAGCCATCCTACTAGCGGGGGGTTCGCAGATACGCAGTATTTT. Translated, it gives CASSHPTSGGFADTQYF.

This clonotype was detected ten times or more. This chain uses TRBV28 with TRBJ1-4, with D tentatively TRBD1 (5 bases). Trimming removed 4 bases at V and 8 bases at J, with 20 bases between. The germline gives CDR1 MDHEN, CDR2 SYDVKM. The CDR3 contains 16 residues. This CDR3 is CASSSTGTGSREKLFF. The CDR3, as DNA: TGTGCCAGCAGTTCTACCGGGACCGGGTCAAGAGAAAAACTGTTTTTT.